The TCR beta chain under discussion was sequenced for a study of tumor-infiltrating lymphocytes in localized non-small cell lung cancer. Study-level findings and limits: TCRbeta sequencing showed higher T cell infiltration in tumors than uninvolved lung. Each assay used a separate piece of the same tissue. Not all patients were TCR sequenced, owing to tissue quantity. Recurrence-free survival showed no association with tumor T-cell fraction.

A remark on this clone: No antigen is known for it.

This CDR3 spans 14 amino acids. Germline trimming cut 8 bases from V and 7 bases from J; bases unmatched to any gene: 9. CDR1 SGHTA and CDR2 FQGNSA come from the germline V gene. TCRdb's copy holds only in-frame clones and misses some; the assay was immunoSEQ multiplex PCR. Of about 23,000 clones listed, 73% are singletons. V gene TRBV7-2 combines with J gene TRBJ2-1; 9 positions match TRBD2. Material: lung tumor tissue. The TCR sequence derives from a human donor with non-small cell lung cancer. The CDR3 nucleotides read TGTGCCAGCGTTAGCGGGGGAGCAACAAATGAGCAGTTCTTC. Translated: CASVSGGATNEQFF.